The present T cell receptor (beta chain) was sequenced within a study of blood T cell repertoires in COVID-19. Study-wide context: Samples taken during acute and convalescent COVID-19 were collected in the United States, Italy and Spain. PBMCs, B-cell-depleted T cells, or T cells provided the cDNA or gDNA that made up the material.

In the authors' workflow: For nucleated cells, counts were estimated from reference gene primer amplification. Measured with immunoSEQ multiplex PCR; TCRdb has only the in-frame clones, and not every one. V and J calls and clone size come straight from that table; D and trimming were deduced from the DNA. The table has about 67,000 clones, about four fifths seen once. CDR1 MDHEN and CDR2 SYDVKM come from the germline V gene. Unmatched junction bases numbered 10, after V lost 2 bases and J lost 8 bases. The CDR3 is 16 residues long. This clone was recorded a few times. The source is a woman aged 55 to 70 with acute or convalescent COVID-19. Material: peripheral blood. The V and J genes are TRBV28 and TRBJ1-4; 8 bases fit TRBD1. In nucleotides, the CDR3 is TGTGCCAGCAGTTTAACCGGTTGGGGACAGGCCGAAAAACTGTTTTTT. Translation: CASSLTGWGQAEKLFF. Full variable domain (missing parts from reference TRBV28 and TRBJ1-4): DVKVTQSSRYLVKRTGEKVFLECVQDMDHENMFWYRQDPGLGLRLIYFSYDVKMKEKGDIPEGYSVSREKKERFSLILESASTNQTSMYLCASSLTGWGQAEKLFFGSGTQLSVL.